This T cell receptor (beta chain) was recovered during a study of cytomegalovirus exposure and HLA in healthy donors. Study-level results: Earlier results showed most TCR beta V segments being productive about 90% or about 30% of the time. Across donors, most TCRs were seen rarely, yet some public ones were widespread. Cytomegalovirus association was assigned to 150 to 200 TCR beta chains.

Remarks on this clone: Its antigen is currently unknown.

In the PCR, 60 Vbeta and 13 Jbeta primers were used. Repertoires were generated with immunoSEQ multiplex PCR, while TCRdb's copy carries only in-frame clones and drops some. The sample gives about 130,000 clones, approximately 78% of which show up once; approximately 1.4% is in the top ten. CDR1 and CDR2 (germline): LGHNA, YNFKEQ. V lost 4 bases, J lost 5 bases, and 4 bases stayed unmatched. The CDR3 runs 14 residues. Sequenced: PBMCs. The TCR sequence derives from a female donor in good health and CMV-seronegative. This rearrangement joins TRBV4-2 to TRBJ2-5, with 10 bases fitting TRBD2. In DNA form, the CDR3 reads TGTGCCAGCAGCCGAGCGGGAGGGCGGGAGACCCAGTACTTC. Protein product: CASSRAGGRETQYF.